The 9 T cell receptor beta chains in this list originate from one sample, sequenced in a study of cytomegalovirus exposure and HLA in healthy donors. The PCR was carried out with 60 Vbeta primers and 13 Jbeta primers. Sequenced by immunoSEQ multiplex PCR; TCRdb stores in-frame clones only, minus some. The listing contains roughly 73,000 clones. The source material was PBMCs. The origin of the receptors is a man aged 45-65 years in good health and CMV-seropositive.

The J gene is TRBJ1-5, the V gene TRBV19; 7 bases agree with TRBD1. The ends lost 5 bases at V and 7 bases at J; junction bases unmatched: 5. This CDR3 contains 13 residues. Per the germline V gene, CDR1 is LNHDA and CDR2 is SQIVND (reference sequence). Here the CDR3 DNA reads TGTGCCAGTAGTGGGACAGCAGGGCAGCCCCAGCATTTT. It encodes CASSGTAGQPQHF.

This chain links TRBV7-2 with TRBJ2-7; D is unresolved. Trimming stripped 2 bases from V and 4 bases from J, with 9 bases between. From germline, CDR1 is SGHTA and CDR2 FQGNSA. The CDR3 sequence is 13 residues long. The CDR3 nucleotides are TGTGCCAGCAGCTTAAACCCAGGTTACGAGCAGTACGTC. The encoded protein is CASSLNPGYEQYV.

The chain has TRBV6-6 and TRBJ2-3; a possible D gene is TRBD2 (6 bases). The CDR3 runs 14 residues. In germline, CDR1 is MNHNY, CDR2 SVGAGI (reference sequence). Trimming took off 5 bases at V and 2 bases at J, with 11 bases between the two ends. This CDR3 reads CASSRGNPTDTQYF. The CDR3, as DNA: TGTGCCAGCAGTCGCGGGAACCCCACAGATACGCAGTATTTT.

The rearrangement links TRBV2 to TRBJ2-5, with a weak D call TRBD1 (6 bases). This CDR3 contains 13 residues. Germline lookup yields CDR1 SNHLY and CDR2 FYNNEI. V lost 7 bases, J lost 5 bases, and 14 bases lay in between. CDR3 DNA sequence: TGTGCCAGCACCGGTGGGGGCTGGGAGACCCAGTACTTC. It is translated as CASTGGGWETQYF.

The CDR3 spells CSANGQGRTEAFF. The CDR3 bases are TGCAGCGCAAACGGACAGGGGAGAACTGAAGCTTTCTTT. V is TRBV29-1 and J is TRBJ1-1; 9 bases map to TRBD1. This CDR3 is built from 13 residues. Losses at the gene ends were 7 bases for V and 5 bases for J; bases not matched to a gene: 8. Germline V gene sequence: CDR1 SQVTM, CDR2 ANQGSEA. Full variable domain (outside the CDR3, taken from reference TRBV29-1 and TRBJ1-1): SAVISQKPSRDICQRGTSLTIQCQVDSQVTMMFWYRQQPGQSLTLIATANQGSEATYESGFVIDKFPISRPNLTFSTLTVSNMSPEDSSIYLCSANGQGRTEAFFGQGTRLTVV.

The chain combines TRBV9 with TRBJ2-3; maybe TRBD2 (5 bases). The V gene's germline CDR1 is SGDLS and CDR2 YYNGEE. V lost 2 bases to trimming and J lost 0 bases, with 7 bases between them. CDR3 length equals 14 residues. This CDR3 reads CASSVGVSTDTQYF. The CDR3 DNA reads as TGTGCCAGCAGCGTGGGAGTTAGCACAGATACGCAGTATTTT.

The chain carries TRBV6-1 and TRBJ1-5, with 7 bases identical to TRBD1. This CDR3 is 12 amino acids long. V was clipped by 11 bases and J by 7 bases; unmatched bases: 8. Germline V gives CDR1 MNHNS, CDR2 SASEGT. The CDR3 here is CASHRGRQPQHF. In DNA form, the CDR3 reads TGTGCCTCCCACAGGGGCCGACAGCCCCAGCATTTT.

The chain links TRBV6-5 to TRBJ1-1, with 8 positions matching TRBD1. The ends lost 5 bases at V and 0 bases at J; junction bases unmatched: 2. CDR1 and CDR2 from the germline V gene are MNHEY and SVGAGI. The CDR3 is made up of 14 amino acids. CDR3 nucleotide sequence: TGTGCCAGCAGTCAGGACAGGGTGAACACTGAAGCTTTCTTT. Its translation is CASSQDRVNTEAFF.

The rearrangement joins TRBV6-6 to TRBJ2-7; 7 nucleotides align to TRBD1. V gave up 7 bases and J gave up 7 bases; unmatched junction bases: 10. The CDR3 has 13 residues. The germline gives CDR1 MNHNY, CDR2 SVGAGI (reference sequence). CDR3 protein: CASIDRALREQYF. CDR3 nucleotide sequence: TGTGCCAGCATAGACAGGGCCCTACGGGAGCAGTACTTC.